The rows below give T cell receptor beta chains drawn from one sample of a study of blood T cell repertoires in COVID-19. Using immunoSEQ multiplex PCR, the repertoire was profiled, and TCRdb retains in-frame clones only, with some absent. The repertoire consists of approximately 150,000 clones, with roughly nine tenths occurring once and the leading ten covering roughly 1.5%. Sequenced material: peripheral blood. The receptors come from a human donor in a cohort sampled during active COVID-19. The CDR3 runs from the conserved cysteine through the conserved F or W. The D gene is left open where the match is weak. Rows may omit the clone size; those that give it use once, few, many or a size class.

v_call,j_call,clone_size,d_call,cdr3_aa,cdr3_nt
TRBV19,TRBJ1-1,few,NA,CASRTNRDYGTEAFF,TGTGCCAGTAGGACTAACCGGGACTATGGCACTGAAGCTTTCTTT
TRBV29-1,TRBJ1-1,NA,TRBD1,CSGTGGLDTEAFF,TGCAGCGGCACAGGGGGCTTGGACACTGAAGCTTTCTTT
TRBV7-5,TRBJ1-4,NA,NA,CVRSFTGIQKLFF,TGTGTCAGAAGCTTTACAGGGATCCAAAAACTGTTTTTT
TRBV10-3,TRBJ2-5,NA,NA,CATQPQGEVETQYF,TGTGCCACTCAGCCGCAGGGGGAGGTGGAGACCCAGTACTTC
TRBV6-2/TRBV6-3,TRBJ2-3,NA,TRBD2,CASSYSYSSGETSTDTQYF,TGTGCCAGCAGTTACTCATACTCAAGCGGGGAGACTAGCACAGATACGCAGTATTTT
TRBV7-3,TRBJ2-3,NA,NA,CASSLGLYGSDTQYF,TGTGCCAGCAGCCTGGGGCTTTATGGCTCAGATACGCAGTATTTT
TRBV5-6,TRBJ2-3,NA,TRBD1,CASSWGTGRSDTQYF,TGTGCCAGCAGCTGGGGGACAGGGCGTTCCGATACGCAGTATTTT
TRBV7-2,TRBJ2-7,few,TRBD2,CASSQSGVNYEQYF,TGTGCCAGCAGCCAAAGCGGGGTCAACTACGAGCAGTACTTC
TRBV2,TRBJ1-4,NA,NA,CASSTGGAEKLFF,TGTGCCAGCAGTACCGGAGGAGCTGAAAAACTGTTTTTT
TRBV3-1/TRBV3-2,TRBJ2-1,NA,TRBD2,CASSQDLPSGGAKFF,TGTGCCAGCAGCCAAGATCTTCCTAGCGGGGGGGCCAAATTCTTC
TRBV18,TRBJ2-1,NA,TRBD2,CASSPTSGGAMGEQFF,TGTGCCAGCTCACCAACTAGCGGGGGGGCAATGGGTGAGCAGTTCTTC
TRBV2,TRBJ1-1,NA,NA,CASSESGNTEAFF,TGTGCCAGCAGTGAGTCGGGGAACACTGAAGCTTTCTTT
TRBV4-2,TRBJ2-1,NA,TRBD2,CASSQVTSGENEQFF,TGTGCCAGCAGCCAAGTTACTAGCGGGGAGAATGAGCAGTTCTTC
TRBV30,TRBJ2-6,NA,NA,CAWRFRGTLLGANVLTF,TGTGCCTGGAGGTTCCGGGGGACCCTCTTGGGGGCCAACGTCCTGACTTTC
TRBV11-3,TRBJ2-1,NA,TRBD1,CASSLRTGPLNEQFF,TGTGCCAGCAGCTTAAGGACAGGGCCACTAAATGAGCAGTTCTTC
TRBV24-1,TRBJ2-1,NA,TRBD2,CATSDPSGGAYNEQFF,TGTGCCACCAGTGATCCTAGCGGGGGGGCCTACAATGAGCAGTTCTTC
TRBV5-4,TRBJ2-3,NA,TRBD1,CATKPMGVTGGTDTQYF,TGTGCCACCAAACCGATGGGGGTAACAGGGGGCACAGATACGCAGTATTTT
TRBV10-2,TRBJ2-7,NA,TRBD2,CASSPAGIAYEQYF,TGCGCCAGCAGTCCAGCGGGGATTGCCTACGAGCAGTACTTC
TRBV15,TRBJ1-3,few,NA,CATSRDDFSGNTIYF,TGTGCCACCAGCAGAGATGACTTCTCTGGAAACACCATATATTTT
TRBV2,TRBJ2-5,NA,NA,CASSSDRFEGTQYF,TGTGCCAGCAGCTCCGACAGGTTTGAAGGGACCCAGTACTTC
TRBV6-5,TRBJ2-5,NA,NA,CASSPLAQETQYF,TGTGCCAGCAGCCCCCTGGCCCAAGAGACCCAGTACTTC
TRBV6-6,TRBJ1-1,NA,TRBD1,CASSSQGQGNTEAFF,TGTGCCAGCAGTTCACAGGGACAGGGAAACACTGAAGCTTTCTTT
TRBV6-6,TRBJ2-1,NA,NA,CASSPSRFEQFF,TGTGCCAGCAGCCCTAGCCGGTTCGAGCAGTTCTTC
TRBV3-1/TRBV3-2,TRBJ2-7,NA,NA,CASSQNSRFSYEQYF,TGTGCCAGCAGCCAAAACAGCCGATTCTCCTACGAGCAGTACTTC
TRBV4-2,TRBJ2-4,NA,NA,CASSQQAGATHIQYF,TGTGCCAGCAGCCAACAGGCGGGGGCGACGCACATTCAGTACTTC
TRBV9,TRBJ1-2,NA,NA,CASSPSGGTAPLYTF,TGTGCCAGCAGCCCCAGTGGGGGGACGGCGCCGCTCTACACCTTC
TRBV11-2,TRBJ2-7,NA,NA,CASSPGYEQYF,TGTGCCAGCAGCCCAGGGTACGAGCAGTACTTC
TRBV5-5,TRBJ1-3,NA,TRBD1,CASSLGAGGFGNTIYF,TGTGCCAGCAGCTTGGGGGCAGGGGGATTTGGAAACACCATATATTTT
TRBV7-8,TRBJ2-5,NA,TRBD2,CASSPRTSGGNQETQYF,TGTGCCAGCAGCCCTCGGACTAGCGGGGGGAACCAAGAGACCCAGTACTTC
TRBV7-3,TRBJ1-6,few,NA,CASSLSGSHNSPLHF,TGTGCCAGCAGCCTCTCAGGGTCCCATAATTCACCCCTCCACTTT
TRBV9,TRBJ1-5,NA,NA,CASSVEGSGNQPQHF,TGTGCCAGCAGCGTAGAGGGGTCTGGAAATCAGCCCCAGCATTTT